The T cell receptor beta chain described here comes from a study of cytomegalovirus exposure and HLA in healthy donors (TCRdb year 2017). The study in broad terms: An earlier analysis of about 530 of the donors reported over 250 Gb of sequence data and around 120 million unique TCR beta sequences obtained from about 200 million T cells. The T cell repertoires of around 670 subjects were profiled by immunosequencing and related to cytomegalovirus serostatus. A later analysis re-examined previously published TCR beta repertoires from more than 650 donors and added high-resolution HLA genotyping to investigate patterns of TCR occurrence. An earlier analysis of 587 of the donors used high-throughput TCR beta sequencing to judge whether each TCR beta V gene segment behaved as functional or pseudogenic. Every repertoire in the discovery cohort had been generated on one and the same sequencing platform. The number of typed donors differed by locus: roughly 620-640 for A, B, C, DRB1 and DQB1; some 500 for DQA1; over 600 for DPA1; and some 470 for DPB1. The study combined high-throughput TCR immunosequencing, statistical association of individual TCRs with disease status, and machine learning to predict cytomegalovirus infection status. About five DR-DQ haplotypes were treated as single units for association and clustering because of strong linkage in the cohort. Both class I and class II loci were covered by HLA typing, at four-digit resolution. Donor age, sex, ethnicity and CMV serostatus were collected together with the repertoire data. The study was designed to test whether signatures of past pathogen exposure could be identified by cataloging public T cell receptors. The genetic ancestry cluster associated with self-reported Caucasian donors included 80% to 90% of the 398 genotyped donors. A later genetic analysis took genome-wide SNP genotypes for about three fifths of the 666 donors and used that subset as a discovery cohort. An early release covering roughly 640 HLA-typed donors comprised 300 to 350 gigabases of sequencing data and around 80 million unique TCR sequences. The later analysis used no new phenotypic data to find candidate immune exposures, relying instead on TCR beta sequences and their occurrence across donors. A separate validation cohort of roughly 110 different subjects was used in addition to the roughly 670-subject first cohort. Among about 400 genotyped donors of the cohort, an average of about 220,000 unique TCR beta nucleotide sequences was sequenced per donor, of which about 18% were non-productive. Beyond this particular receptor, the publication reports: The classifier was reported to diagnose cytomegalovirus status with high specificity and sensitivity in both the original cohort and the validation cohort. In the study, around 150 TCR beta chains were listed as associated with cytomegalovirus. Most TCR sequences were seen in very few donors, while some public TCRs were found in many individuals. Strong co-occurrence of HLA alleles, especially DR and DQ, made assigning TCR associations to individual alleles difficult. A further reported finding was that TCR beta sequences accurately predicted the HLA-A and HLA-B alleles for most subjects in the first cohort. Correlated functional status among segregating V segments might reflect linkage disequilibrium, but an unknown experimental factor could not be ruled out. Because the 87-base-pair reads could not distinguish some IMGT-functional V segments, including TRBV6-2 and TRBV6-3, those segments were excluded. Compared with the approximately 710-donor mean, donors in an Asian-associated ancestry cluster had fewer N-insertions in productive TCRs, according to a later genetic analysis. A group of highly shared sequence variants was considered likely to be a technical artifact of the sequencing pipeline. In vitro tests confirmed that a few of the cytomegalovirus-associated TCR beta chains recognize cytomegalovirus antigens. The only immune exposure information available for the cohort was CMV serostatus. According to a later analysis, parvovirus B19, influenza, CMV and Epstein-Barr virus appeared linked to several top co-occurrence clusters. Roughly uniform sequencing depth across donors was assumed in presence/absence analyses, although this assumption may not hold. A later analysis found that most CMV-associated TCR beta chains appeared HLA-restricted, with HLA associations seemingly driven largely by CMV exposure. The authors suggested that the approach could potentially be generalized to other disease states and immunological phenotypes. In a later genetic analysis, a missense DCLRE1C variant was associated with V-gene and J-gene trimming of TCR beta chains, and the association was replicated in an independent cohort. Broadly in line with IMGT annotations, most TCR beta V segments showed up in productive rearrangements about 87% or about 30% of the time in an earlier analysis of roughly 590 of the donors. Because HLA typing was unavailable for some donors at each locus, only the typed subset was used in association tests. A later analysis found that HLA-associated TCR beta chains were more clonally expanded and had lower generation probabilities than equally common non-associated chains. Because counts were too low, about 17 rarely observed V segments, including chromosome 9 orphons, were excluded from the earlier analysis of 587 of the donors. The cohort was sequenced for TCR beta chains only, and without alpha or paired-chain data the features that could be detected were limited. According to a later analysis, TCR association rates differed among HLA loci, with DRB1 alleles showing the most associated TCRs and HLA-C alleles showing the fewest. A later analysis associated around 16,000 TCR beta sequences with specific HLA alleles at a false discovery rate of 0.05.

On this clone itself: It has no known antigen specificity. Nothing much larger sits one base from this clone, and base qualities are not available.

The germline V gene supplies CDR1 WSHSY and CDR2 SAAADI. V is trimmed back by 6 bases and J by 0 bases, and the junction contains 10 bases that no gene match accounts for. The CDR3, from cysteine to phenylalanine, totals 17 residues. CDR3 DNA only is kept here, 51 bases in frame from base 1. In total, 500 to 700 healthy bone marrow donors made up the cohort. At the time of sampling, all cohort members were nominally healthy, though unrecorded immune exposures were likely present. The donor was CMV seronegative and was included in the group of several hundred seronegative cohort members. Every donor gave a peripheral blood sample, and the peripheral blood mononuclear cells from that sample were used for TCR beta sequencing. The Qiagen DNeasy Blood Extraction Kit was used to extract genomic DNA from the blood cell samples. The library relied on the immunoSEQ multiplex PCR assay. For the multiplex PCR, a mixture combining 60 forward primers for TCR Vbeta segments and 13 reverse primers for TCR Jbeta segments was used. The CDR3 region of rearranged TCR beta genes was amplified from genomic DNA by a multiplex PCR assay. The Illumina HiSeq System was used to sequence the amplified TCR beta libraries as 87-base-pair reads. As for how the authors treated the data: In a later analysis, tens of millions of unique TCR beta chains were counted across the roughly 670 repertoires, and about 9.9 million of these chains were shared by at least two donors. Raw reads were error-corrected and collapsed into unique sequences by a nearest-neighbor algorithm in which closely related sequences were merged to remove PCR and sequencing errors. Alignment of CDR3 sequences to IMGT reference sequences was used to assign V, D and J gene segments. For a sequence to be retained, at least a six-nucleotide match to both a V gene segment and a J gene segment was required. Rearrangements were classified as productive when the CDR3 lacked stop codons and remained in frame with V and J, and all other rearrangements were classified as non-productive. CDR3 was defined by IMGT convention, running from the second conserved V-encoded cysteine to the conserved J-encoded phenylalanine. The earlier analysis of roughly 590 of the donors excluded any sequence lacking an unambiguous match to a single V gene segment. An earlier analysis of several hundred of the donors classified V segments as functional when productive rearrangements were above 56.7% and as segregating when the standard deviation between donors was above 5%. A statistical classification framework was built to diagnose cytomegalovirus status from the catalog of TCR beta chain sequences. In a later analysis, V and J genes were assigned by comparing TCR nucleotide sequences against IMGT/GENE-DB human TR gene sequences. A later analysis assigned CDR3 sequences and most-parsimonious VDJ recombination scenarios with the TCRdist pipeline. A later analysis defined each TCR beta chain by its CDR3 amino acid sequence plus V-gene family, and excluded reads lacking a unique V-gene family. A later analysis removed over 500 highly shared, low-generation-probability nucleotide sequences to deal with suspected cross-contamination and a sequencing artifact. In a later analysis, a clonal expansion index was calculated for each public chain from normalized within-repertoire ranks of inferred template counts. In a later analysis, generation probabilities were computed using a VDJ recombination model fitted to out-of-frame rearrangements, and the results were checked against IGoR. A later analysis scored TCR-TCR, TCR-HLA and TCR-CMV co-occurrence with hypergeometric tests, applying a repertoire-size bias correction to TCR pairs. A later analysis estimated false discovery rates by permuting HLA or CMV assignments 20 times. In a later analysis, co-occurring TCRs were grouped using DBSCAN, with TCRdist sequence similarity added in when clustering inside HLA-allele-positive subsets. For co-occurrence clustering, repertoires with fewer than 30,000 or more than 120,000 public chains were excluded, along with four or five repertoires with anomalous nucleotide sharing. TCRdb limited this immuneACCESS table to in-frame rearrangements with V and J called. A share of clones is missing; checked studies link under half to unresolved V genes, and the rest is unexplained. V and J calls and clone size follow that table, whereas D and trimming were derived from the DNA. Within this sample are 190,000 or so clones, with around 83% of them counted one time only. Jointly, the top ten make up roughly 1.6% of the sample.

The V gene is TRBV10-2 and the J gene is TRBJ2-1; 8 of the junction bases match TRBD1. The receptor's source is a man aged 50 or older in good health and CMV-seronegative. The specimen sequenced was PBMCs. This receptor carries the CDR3 CASRRTGSQSSYNEQFF. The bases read TGCGCCAGCAGAAGGACAGGGTCCCAAAGCTCCTACAATGAGCAGTTCTTC.